Each of the 26 T cell receptor beta chains below was sequenced from the same sample in a study of radiation and T cells in renal cell carcinoma. Described time point: blood 4 weeks post-SBRT, at nephrectomy. The treatment denotes: 15 Gy SBRT to primary tumor, nephrectomy 4 weeks later. Clones were sequenced by immunoSEQ multiplex PCR, and TCRdb holds only the in-frame ones, with some missing. The data hold more than 120,000 clones, with approximately 86% observed a single time. This specimen consisted of blood, obtained from a patient whose treatment included radiotherapy and nephrectomy. Receptors were obtained from a woman aged 45-59 years with renal cell carcinoma.

The V call is TRBV19, the J call TRBJ1-2; no reliable D call. In germline, CDR1 is LNHDA, CDR2 SQIVND (reference sequence). V dropped 5 bases and J dropped 4 bases, with 11 bases sitting between them. CDR3 length: 13 amino acids. The CDR3 loop is CASSPPAGYGYTF. In DNA, the CDR3 is TGTGCCAGTAGTCCCCCCGCAGGCTATGGCTACACCTTC.

The chain uses TRBV18 and TRBJ2-1; TRBD1 or TRBD2 may be the D gene (5 bases each). CDR1 KGHSH and CDR2 LQKENI come from the germline V gene. V lost 4 bases and J 5 bases, leaving 12 bases between the germline ends. This CDR3 has 14 residues. In DNA, the CDR3 is TGTGCCAGCTCACTTCAAATGGGGGACAATGAGCAGTTCTTC. It specifies CASSLQMGDNEQFF.

The rearrangement links TRBV2 to TRBJ1-2; D is uncertain. This CDR3 comprises 13 residues. From germline, CDR1 is SNHLY and CDR2 FYNNEI. The V gene lost 7 bases and the J gene lost 8 bases, with 17 bases spanning the gap. The CDR3 nucleotides read TGTGCCAGCATTATCATAGAGAGAGGAGGCTACACCTTC. Protein: CASIIIERGGYTF.

Concerning this clone: Other DNA sequences in this specimen translate into the identical CDR3. The CDR3, as DNA: TGCGCCAGCAGCTTGGACGGTTATAGCAATCAGCCCCAGCATTTT. Amino acid sequence: CASSLDGYSNQPQHF. The rearrangement uses TRBV5-1 and TRBJ1-5; D not certain. The CDR3 length is 15 residues. Trimming left V 0 bases short and J 0 bases short, with 7 bases between. Germline CDR1 and CDR2: SGHRS and YFSETQ.

The chain has TRBV6-5 and TRBJ1-2; weak D call: TRBD1 (5 bases). V lost 6 bases, J lost 5 bases, and 16 bases lay in between. CDR1 is MNHEY, CDR2 SVGAGI, per germline. The CDR3 extends over 14 amino acids. Written as DNA, the CDR3 is TGTGCCAGCAGCCGGGGACTTCGGAGGTATGGCTACACCTTC. As protein: CASSRGLRRYGYTF.

This chain joins TRBV27 and TRBJ2-1, with D unclear. Germline values: CDR1 MNHEY, CDR2 SMNVEV (reference sequence). This CDR3 has 15 residues. Between the trimmed V and J ends, which lost 3 bases and 8 bases, there was a span of 17 bases. The CDR3 DNA reads TGTGCCAGCAGTTTTCTTCCGGGCCTGATGGATGAGCAGTTCTTC. Its protein product is CASSFLPGLMDEQFF.

The chain employs TRBV2 and TRBJ1-1, with D tentatively TRBD1 (5 bases). This CDR3 region has 13 residues. Trimming took off 6 bases at V and 1 base at J, with 9 bases between the two ends. CDR1 is SNHLY, CDR2 FYNNEI, per germline. As DNA, the CDR3 is TGTGCCAGCAGCCCACAGGAGAACACTGAAGCTTTCTTT. Its translation: CASSPQENTEAFF.

This clone turned up a few times. This chain joins TRBV5-1 and TRBJ2-2; D remains unclear. In germline, CDR1 is SGHRS, CDR2 YFSETQ. The CDR3 has 12 residues. V was trimmed by 4 bases and J by 3 bases, leaving 4 bases between them. The CDR3: CASSLHTGELFF. CDR3 nucleotide sequence: TGCGCCAGCAGCCTCCACACCGGGGAGCTGTTTTTT.

This chain links TRBV7-2 with TRBJ2-7; TRBD2 might be the D (6 bases). Germline V gene lookup returns CDR1 SGHTA and CDR2 FQGNSA. Trimming pared 3 bases from V and 5 bases from J, leaving 11 bases between. The CDR3 is 13 residues long. CDR3 DNA sequence: TGTGCCAGCAGCTTCTCCGGGAGAAACGAGCAGTACTTC. This gives the protein CASSFSGRNEQYF.

This clone was recorded once. Here the CDR3 reads CASSGETRRWNEQFF. As DNA, the CDR3 is TGCGCCAGCAGTGGGGAGACTCGAAGGTGGAATGAGCAGTTCTTC. The chain joins TRBV10-1 to TRBJ2-1; weak D call: TRBD2 (5 bases). Trimming took 4 bases from V and 7 from J, leaving 17 bases between them. Germline V lookup: CDR1 WNHNN, CDR2 SYGVQD (reference sequence). This CDR3 is 15 amino acids long.

Only one count was recorded for this clone. The chain carries TRBV5-8 and TRBJ2-2; D remains ambiguous. Trimming cost V 0 bases and J 6 bases, with 12 bases left between them. Germline CDR1 is SGHTS and CDR2 is YDEGEE. The CDR3 has 15 amino acids. CDR3 sequence: CASSLGRRFPGELFF. The CDR3, as DNA: TGTGCCAGCAGCTTGGGAAGAAGGTTTCCCGGGGAGCTGTTTTTT.

V gene TRBV6-4 combines with J gene TRBJ1-6; D is undetermined. This CDR3 has 13 residues. V lost 2 bases and J lost 7, with 6 bases in between. Germline-derived CDR1 and CDR2 are MRHNA and SNTAGT. CDR3 sequence: CASSDRENSPLHF. CDR3 in DNA: TGTGCCAGCAGTGACAGGGAAAATTCACCCCTCCACTTT.

The rearrangement uses TRBV7-9 and TRBJ2-1; D gene ambiguous. Per germline, CDR1 SEHNR and CDR2 FQNEAQ (reference sequence). V dropped 1 base and J dropped 10 bases, with 5 bases sitting between them. The CDR3 length is 11 residues. This chain's CDR3 is CASSLGAEQFF. The CDR3 DNA is TGTGCCAGCAGCTTAGGGGCCGAGCAGTTCTTC.

The rearrangement uses TRBV6-5 and TRBJ1-4, with D maybe TRBD1 (5 bases). The ends were cut back, 0 bases at V and 6 bases at J, with 11 bases in the middle. This CDR3 is built from 15 residues. CDR1 and CDR2 from the germline V gene are MNHEY and SVGAGI. The CDR3 DNA reads TGTGCCAGCAGTTACTCGTGGGGGAGGGATGAAAAACTGTTTTTT. It yields the protein CASSYSWGRDEKLFF.

The V call is TRBV9, the J call TRBJ1-3; no definite D call. Looked up from germline, CDR1 is SGDLS and CDR2 is YYNGEE. This CDR3 contains 16 residues. The V end lost 0 bases, the J end lost 0 bases, and 10 bases lay between the germline ends. DNA for the CDR3: TGTGCCAGCAGCGTAGACCCACCCGGCTCTGGAAACACCATATATTTT. Protein sequence: CASSVDPPGSGNTIYF.

This clone has only one observation. J is TRBJ2-2 and V is TRBV5-1; no firm D call. Germline V gene lookup returns CDR1 SGHRS and CDR2 YFSETQ. Between the trimmed V and J ends, which lost 0 bases and 5 bases, there was a span of 8 bases. The CDR3 contains 14 residues. The chain's CDR3 is CASSLVAATGELFF. The CDR3 DNA follows: TGCGCCAGCAGCTTGGTGGCGGCGACCGGGGAGCTGTTTTTT.

The CDR3 nucleotides read TGTGCCAGCAGCTTAGCGGGAGGTGACAATGAGCAGTTCTTC. Protein product: CASSLAGGDNEQFF. The chain carries TRBV7-3 and TRBJ2-1; 8 bases fit TRBD2. After removal of 2 bases from V and 5 bases from J, the junction contained 2 bases not matched to a gene. CDR3 length equals 14 residues. From germline, CDR1 is SGHTA and CDR2 FQGTGA. The variable domain in full, completed from reference TRBV7-3 and TRBJ2-1, reads GAGVSQTPSNKVTEKGKYVELRCDPISGHTALYWYRQSLGQGPEFLIYFQGTGAADDSGLPNDRFFAVRPEGSVSTLKIQRTERGDSAVYLCASSLAGGDNEQFFGPGTRLTVL.

This clone has a single count. The V call is TRBV9, the J call TRBJ1-3; D gene uncertain. Germline values: CDR1 SGDLS, CDR2 YYNGEE. Trimming took 2 bases from V and 4 from J, leaving 7 bases between them. This CDR3 is 13 amino acids long. In DNA, the CDR3 is TGTGCCAGCAGCGTGGGCCAGGGAAACACCATATATTTT. The encoded protein is CASSVGQGNTIYF.

The chain links TRBV28 to TRBJ2-5; D is unclear. V dropped 6 bases and J dropped 5 bases, with 10 bases sitting between them. Germline V gene sequence: CDR1 MDHEN, CDR2 SYDVKM. The CDR3 covers 12 residues. CDR3 DNA: TGTGCCAGCAGCTCCGCCGTGGAGACCCAGTACTTC. Its translation: CASSSAVETQYF.

The chain has TRBV29-1 and TRBJ1-1, with D tentatively TRBD1 (5 bases). Deletions cut 4 bases from V and 0 bases from J, with 9 bases between. CDR3 length equals 13 residues. Germline V gene sequence: CDR1 SQVTM, CDR2 ANQGSEA. The CDR3 DNA follows: TGCAGCGTTGCGGGACGGCTGAACACTGAAGCTTTCTTT. Protein: CSVAGRLNTEAFF. Full variable domain (remainder filled in from reference TRBV29-1 and TRBJ1-1): SAVISQKPSRDICQRGTSLTIQCQVDSQVTMMFWYRQQPGQSLTLIATANQGSEATYESGFVIDKFPISRPNLTFSTLTVSNMSPEDSSIYLCSVAGRLNTEAFFGQGTRLTVV.

This chain connects TRBV4-2 to TRBJ2-3; D uncertain. CDR1 and CDR2 (germline): LGHNA, YNFKEQ. The V end was cut by 1 base, the J end by 4 bases, with 15 bases between. CDR3 size: 16 residues. CDR3 loop: CASSQVDRIVPDTQYF. The CDR3 DNA follows: TGTGCCAGCAGCCAAGTAGATCGCATTGTACCAGATACGCAGTATTTT.

The chain joins TRBV5-4 to TRBJ1-2, with 9 bases lining up with TRBD1. Germline assignment: CDR1 SGHNT and CDR2 YYREEE (reference sequence). The CDR3 has 14 amino acids. With V trimmed by 1 base and J by 6 bases, 4 bases remained unmatched. CDR3 sequence reads: CASSLTGQGHGYTF. The CDR3 region has the DNA TGTGCCAGCAGCTTGACGGGACAGGGCCATGGCTACACCTTC.

The rearrangement uses TRBV4-3 and TRBJ2-7; D is uncertain. Germline V gene data show CDR1 as LGHNA and CDR2 as YSLEER. The V gene lost 0 bases and the J gene lost 1 base, with 7 bases spanning the gap. This CDR3 has 14 amino acids. For the CDR3, the DNA is TGCGCCAGCAGCCAAGATATCGTATCCTACGAGCAGTACTTC. Amino acids: CASSQDIVSYEQYF.

The genes are TRBV6-5 and TRBJ2-5; D gene unclear. Judging by the DNA end, TRBJ2-7 fits better; the J call may be wrong. The CDR3 totals 15 residues. Germline V lookup: CDR1 MNHEY, CDR2 SVGAGI. DNA of the CDR3: TGTGCCAGCAGTTACTCCTTGGGTGTCTCCTACGAGCAGTACTTC. Translating it yields CASSYSLGVSYEQYF.

The J gene is TRBJ2-3, the V gene TRBV9; 7 bases are a match to TRBD1. The V segment lost 4 bases and the J segment 5 bases; nucleotides outside the gene matches: 7. The CDR3 length is 14 residues. Germline V gene data show CDR1 as SGDLS and CDR2 as YYNGEE. The DNA of the CDR3 is TGTGCCAGCAGCCCCAAGGGGGCGAGAGATACGCAGTATTTT. Amino acids: CASSPKGARDTQYF.

The genes are TRBV6-1 and TRBJ1-1; 7 positions agree with TRBD1. Germline V CDR1 and CDR2: MNHNS, SASEGT. V trimming: 7 bases; J trimming: 6 bases; junction bases outside the gene matches: 8. This CDR3 region has 13 residues. The CDR3 DNA follows: TGTGCCAGCAACCCCCTTACAGGGGCTGAAGCTTTCTTT. Protein product: CASNPLTGAEAFF.